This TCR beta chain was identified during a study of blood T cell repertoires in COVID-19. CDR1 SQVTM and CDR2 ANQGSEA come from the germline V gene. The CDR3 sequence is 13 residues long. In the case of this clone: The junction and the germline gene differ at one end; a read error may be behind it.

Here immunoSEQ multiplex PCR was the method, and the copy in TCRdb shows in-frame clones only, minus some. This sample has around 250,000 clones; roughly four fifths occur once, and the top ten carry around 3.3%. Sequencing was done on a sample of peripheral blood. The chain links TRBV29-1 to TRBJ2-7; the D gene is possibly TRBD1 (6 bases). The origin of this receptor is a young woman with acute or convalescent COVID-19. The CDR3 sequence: CSVEGGEGYEQYF. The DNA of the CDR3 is TGCAGCGTCGAAGGGGGTGAGGGATACGAGCAGTACTTC.